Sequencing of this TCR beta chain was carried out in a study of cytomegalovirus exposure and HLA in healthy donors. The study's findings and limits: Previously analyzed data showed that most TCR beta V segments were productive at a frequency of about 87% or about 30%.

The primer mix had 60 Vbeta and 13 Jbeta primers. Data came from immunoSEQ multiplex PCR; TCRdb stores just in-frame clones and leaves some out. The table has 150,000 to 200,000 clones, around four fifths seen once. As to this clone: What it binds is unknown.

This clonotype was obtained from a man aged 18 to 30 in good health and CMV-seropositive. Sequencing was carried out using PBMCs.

For the CDR3, the DNA is TGTGCCAGCAGTAAATCCGGGACAGGGGCCGGGGAGCAGTACTTC. It encodes CASSKSGTGAGEQYF. The chain has TRBV6-6 and TRBJ2-7; 10 nucleotides align to TRBD1. This CDR3 has 15 amino acids. Losses at the gene ends were 5 bases for V and 7 bases for J; bases not matched to a gene: 11. Germline V gene lookup returns CDR1 MNHNY and CDR2 SVGAGI (reference sequence).